This TCR beta chain is from a study of cytomegalovirus exposure and HLA in healthy donors. The table lists this clone with a count of one. Its antigen is as yet unknown. It was with 60 Vbeta and 13 Jbeta primers that the PCR ran. In the original workflow: About 11 million shared chains were among the roughly 80 million unique TCR beta chains that a later analysis counted. TCRdb's table, derived via immunoSEQ multiplex PCR, lists solely in-frame clones and lacks some. V, J and clone size were drawn from that table, and D and trimming were deduced from the DNA. The sample lists roughly 100,000 clones, 75% to 80% seen once, with roughly 9.3% in the top ten. The CDR3 length is 14 residues. CDR1 is SGHAT and CDR2 is FQNNGV in the germline V gene. Unmatched junction bases numbered 7, after V lost 7 bases and J lost 4 bases. General study points: Later on, an analysis tied around 17,000 TCR beta sequences to HLA alleles at 0.05 false discovery rate. Apparent HLA restriction characterized most CMV-associated TCR beta chains in a later analysis. Several top significant clusters appeared, in a later analysis, to be linked to common viral pathogens.

This clonotype was obtained from a male donor in good health and CMV-seropositive. This rearrangement joins TRBV11-2 to TRBJ1-1; 9 bases agree with TRBD1. The sample taken for sequencing was PBMCs. As DNA, the CDR3 is TGTGCCAGCACCCTTACAGGGGGCTCCACTGAAGCTTTCTTT. Amino acids: CASTLTGGSTEAFF.